These 11 T cell receptor beta chains originate from one sample sequenced in a study of siplizumab effects on memory and regulatory T cells. The repertoire was sequenced with immunoSEQ multiplex PCR; TCRdb's copy has only in-frame clones and lacks some. The sample has roughly 9,900 clones, around 40% seen once. Which antigens these TCRs recognize remains unknown. Over a period of under 7 days at 37 degrees C, the mixed lymphocyte reaction cells were cocultured. The specimen sequenced was CFSE-low (dividing) CD4+ T cells sorted from an allogeneic mixed lymphocyte reaction. These receptors were obtained from a human donor in good health; the cells came from an allogeneic mixed lymphocyte reaction.

As DNA, the CDR3 is TGTGCCAGCAGTTACTCGAGTGGTGAATGGGAAAAACTGTTTTTT. This gives the protein CASSYSSGEWEKLFF. V and J are TRBV6-6 and TRBJ1-4, with unresolved D. The CDR3 runs 15 residues. The V gene's germline CDR1 is MNHNY and CDR2 SVGAGI (reference sequence). The ends were cut back, 0 bases at V and 8 bases at J, with 13 bases in the middle.

The genes are TRBV30 and TRBJ1-6, with TRBD1 matching 9 bases. After removal of 2 bases from V and 7 bases from J, the junction contained 6 bases not matched to a gene. Per germline, CDR1 GTSNPN and CDR2 SVGIG (reference sequence). This CDR3 is 15 amino acids long. The CDR3 nucleotides are TGTGCCTGGAGTTTGGGACAGGGAAAGAATTCACCCCTCCACTTT. It specifies CAWSLGQGKNSPLHF.

J is TRBJ2-3 and V is TRBV29-1; 11 nucleotides line up with TRBD2. The CDR3 contains 15 residues. Germline CDR1 and CDR2: SQVTM and ANQGSEA. Trimming took 6 bases from V and 2 from J; bases not matched to a gene: 7. The CDR3, as DNA: TGCAGCGTCGACGCTAGCGGGAGGCTCACAGATACGCAGTATTTT. This translates into CSVDASGRLTDTQYF.

This clone was seen a few times. The chain carries TRBV5-1 and TRBJ2-7; D is perhaps TRBD2 (5 bases). The germline V gene has CDR1 SGHRS and CDR2 YFSETQ. The CDR3 has 15 amino acids. Trimming removed 0 bases at V and 0 bases at J, with 10 bases between. The CDR3 loop is CASSLDGLFSYEQYF. The CDR3 coding sequence is TGCGCCAGCAGCTTGGATGGACTCTTCTCCTACGAGCAGTACTTC.

This clone is deemed medium-sized. The rearrangement joins TRBV7-9 to TRBJ1-1; D is uncertain. V lost 9 bases to trimming and J lost 4 bases, with 18 bases between them. In germline, CDR1 is SEHNR, CDR2 FQNEAQ (reference sequence). This CDR3 is built from 14 residues. CDR3 nucleotides: TGTGCCAGTAGCCACCAGAGTGAGGGCACTGAAGCTTTCTTT. Encoded protein: CASSHQSEGTEAFF.

In the case of this clone: Its ends do not fully match the called genes, so a read error is possible. This chain joins TRBV11-3 and TRBJ2-7, with TRBD2 matching 8 bases. This CDR3 comprises 16 residues. Germline CDR1 SGHNT, CDR2 YENEEA. The CDR3 DNA is TGTGCCAGCAGCCACTTCAGCGGGAGAGAAACCTACGAGCAGCACTTC. It specifies CASSHFSGRETYEQHF. The entire variable domain, with the rest obtained from reference TRBV11-3 and TRBJ2-7, is as follows: EAGVVQSPRYKIIEKKQPVAFWCNPISGHNTLYWYLQNLGQGPELLIRYENEEAVDDSQLPKDRFSAERLKGVDSTLKIQPAELGDSAVYLCASSHFSGRETYEQHFGPGTRLTVT.

This CDR3 is CASRDTYTEAFF. The DNA for the CDR3 is TGTGCCAGCAGGGACACTTACACTGAAGCTTTCTTT. The chain has TRBV2 and TRBJ1-1; a possible D gene is TRBD1 (5 bases). This CDR3 comprises 12 residues. Trimming cost V 6 bases and J 3 bases, with 8 bases left between them. The germline V gene encodes CDR1 SNHLY and CDR2 FYNNEI.

This clone has more than one count but fewer than ten. The sample contains more than one DNA sequence encoding this CDR3. V and J are TRBV18 and TRBJ2-5; D is unresolved. CDR3 length: 11 residues. Trimming pared 2 bases from V and 4 bases from J, leaving 2 bases between. The germline gives CDR1 KGHSH, CDR2 LQKENI. CDR3 sequence: CASSPGETQYF. The CDR3 region has the DNA TGTGCCAGCTCACCAGGAGAGACCCAGTACTTC.

In the case of this clone: At one end, the junction sequence differs from germline, possibly due to a read error. The chain is built from TRBV5-1 and TRBJ2-5, with TRBD1 identical over 8 bases. The germline V gene has CDR1 SGHRS and CDR2 YFSETQ. The CDR3 runs to 14 residues. The CDR3 DNA reads TGCGCCAGCGCAGGGGGCGTGGTCCAAGAAACCCAGTACTTC. This sequence encodes CASAGGVVQETQYF. Supplemented by reference TRBV5-1 and TRBJ2-5, the full variable domain reads KAGVTQTPRYLIKTRGQQVTLSCSPISGHRSVSWYQQTPGQGLQFLFEYFSETQRNKGNFPGRFSGRQFSNSRSEMNVSTLELGDSALYLCASAGGVVQETQYFGPGTRLLVL.

The sample holds a few counts of this clone. The chain uses TRBV5-1 and TRBJ1-4; 9 nucleotides align to TRBD1. Germline V gene data show CDR1 as SGHRS and CDR2 as YFSETQ. The CDR3 has 14 residues. Losses at the gene ends were 4 bases for V and 8 bases for J; bases not matched to a gene: 6. Here the CDR3 DNA reads TGCGCCAGCAGCCCACAGACAGGGGGAGAAAAACTGTTTTTT. This codes for CASSPQTGGEKLFF.

This clone qualifies as medium-sized (0.01 to 0.1%). The CDR3 DNA follows: TGTGCCAGCTCACCGGGGAGGAGTTACACCGGGGAGCTGTTTTTT. This sequence encodes CASSPGRSYTGELFF. V usage is TRBV18 and J usage is TRBJ2-2; D possibly corresponds to TRBD2 (6 bases). V was pared by 3 bases and J by 3 bases, with 11 bases between. Germline V gene data show CDR1 as KGHSH and CDR2 as LQKENI. This CDR3 region has 15 residues.